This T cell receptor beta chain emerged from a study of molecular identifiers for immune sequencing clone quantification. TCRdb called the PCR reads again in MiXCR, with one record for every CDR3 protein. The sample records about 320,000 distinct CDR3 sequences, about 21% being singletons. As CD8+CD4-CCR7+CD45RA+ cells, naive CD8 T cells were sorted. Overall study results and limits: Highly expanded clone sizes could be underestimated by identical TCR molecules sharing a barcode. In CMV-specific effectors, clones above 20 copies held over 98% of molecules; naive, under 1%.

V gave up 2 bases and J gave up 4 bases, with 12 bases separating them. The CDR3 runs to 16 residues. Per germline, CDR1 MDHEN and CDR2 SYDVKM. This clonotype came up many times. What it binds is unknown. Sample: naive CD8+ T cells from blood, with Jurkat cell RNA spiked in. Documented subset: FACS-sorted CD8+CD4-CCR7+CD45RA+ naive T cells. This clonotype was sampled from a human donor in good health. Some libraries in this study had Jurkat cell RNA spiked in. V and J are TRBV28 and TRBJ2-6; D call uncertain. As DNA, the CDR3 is TGTGCCAGCAGTTTACCCCCCCGGACGGGGGCCAACGTCCTGACTTTC. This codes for CASSLPPRTGANVLTF.